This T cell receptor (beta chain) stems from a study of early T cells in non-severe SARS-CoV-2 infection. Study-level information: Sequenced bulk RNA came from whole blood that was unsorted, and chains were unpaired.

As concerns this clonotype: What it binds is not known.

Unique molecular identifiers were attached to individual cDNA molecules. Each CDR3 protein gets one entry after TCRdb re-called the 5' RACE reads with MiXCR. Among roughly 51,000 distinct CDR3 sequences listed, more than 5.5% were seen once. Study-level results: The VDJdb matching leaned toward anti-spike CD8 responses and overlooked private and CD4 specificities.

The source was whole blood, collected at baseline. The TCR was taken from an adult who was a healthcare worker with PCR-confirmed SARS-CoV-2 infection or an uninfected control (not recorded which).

The CDR3 DNA is TGCGCCAGCAGCTTGGTGGGTCAGTCCTATGGCTACACCTTC. Its translation: CASSLVGQSYGYTF. The V call is TRBV5-1, the J call TRBJ1-2; no firm D call. The V and J ends lost 0 bases and 4 bases respectively, with 10 bases between them. CDR1 is SGHRS and CDR2 is YFSETQ in the germline V gene. The CDR3 spans 14 residues.